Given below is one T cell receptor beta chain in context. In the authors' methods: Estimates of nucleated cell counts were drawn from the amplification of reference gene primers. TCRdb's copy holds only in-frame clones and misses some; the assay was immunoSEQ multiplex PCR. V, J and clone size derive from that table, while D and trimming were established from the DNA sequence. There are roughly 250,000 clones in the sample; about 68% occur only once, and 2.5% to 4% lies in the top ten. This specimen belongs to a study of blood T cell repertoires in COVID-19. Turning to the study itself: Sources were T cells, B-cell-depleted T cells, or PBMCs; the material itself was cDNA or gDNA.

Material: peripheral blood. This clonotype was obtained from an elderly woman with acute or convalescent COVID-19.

The DNA of the CDR3 is TGCGCCAGCAGCCAAGTGGGCGGGGGCCGAAGGAATACGCAGTATTTT. It translates to CASSQVGGGRRNTQYF. The chain uses TRBV4-1 and TRBJ2-3; D is possibly TRBD2 (7 bases). V lost 1 base, J lost 7 bases, and 18 bases lay in between. The CDR3 is made up of 16 amino acids. The germline gives CDR1 MGHRA, CDR2 YSYEKL.